The rows below give T cell receptor beta chains drawn from one sample of a study of blood T cells in healthy people across ages. TCRdb reprocessed the 5' RACE reads via MiXCR and lists one record per CDR3 protein. The table shows fewer than 750,000 distinct CDR3 sequences, with about 51% occurring only once. Sequencing was done on a sample of blood. Receptors were obtained from a woman older than 75 in good health. The CDR3 runs from the conserved cysteine through the conserved F or W. Fields, in order: J gene, V gene, clone size, D gene, CDR3 protein, CDR3 DNA. D genes are given only for firm matches. Size tells how often a clone was seen (once, few, many) or the class of an expanded clone, and some rows leave it out.

J: TRBJ2-3; V: TRBV2; size: many; D: NA; CDR3: CASSVEADTQYF; DNA: TGTGCCAGCAGTGTGGAAGCAGATACGCAGTATTTT
J: TRBJ1-4; V: TRBV9; size: few; D: TRBD1; CDR3: CASSATGTGTEKLFF; DNA: TGTGCCAGCAGCGCTACCGGGACAGGGACCGAAAAACTGTTTTTT
J: TRBJ1-5; V: TRBV28; size: few; D: TRBD1; CDR3: CASSGTANQPQHF; DNA: TGTGCCAGCAGTGGGACAGCAAATCAGCCCCAGCATTTT
J: TRBJ2-7; V: TRBV10-3; size: NA; D: TRBD2; CDR3: CATRSGAGGTYEQYF; DNA: TGTGCCACCAGATCAGGGGCGGGGGGGACCTACGAGCAGTACTTC
J: TRBJ2-7; V: TRBV29-1; size: NA; D: NA; CDR3: CSVAHTTRQYF; DNA: TGCAGCGTTGCTCACACTACTCGGCAGTACTTC
J: TRBJ2-3; V: TRBV12-3/TRBV12-4; size: many; D: NA; CDR3: CASTLAGSGTDTQYF; DNA: TGTGCCAGCACCCTGGCGGGTAGCGGCACAGATACGCAGTATTTT
J: TRBJ1-4; V: TRBV25-1; size: NA; D: NA; CDR3: CASSDPGGVSEKLLF; DNA: TGTGCCAGCAGTGATCCAGGAGGGGTTAGTGAAAAACTGTTGTTT
J: TRBJ2-1; V: TRBV20-1; size: many; D: NA; CDR3: CSAGVVFVNEQFF; DNA: TGCAGTGCGGGTGTGGTTTTCGTCAATGAGCAGTTCTTC
J: TRBJ1-6; V: TRBV18; size: NA; D: NA; CDR3: CASAPGSYNSPLHF; DNA: TGTGCCAGCGCTCCAGGCTCCTATAATTCACCCCTCCACTTT
J: TRBJ2-3; V: TRBV5-6; size: NA; D: TRBD1; CDR3: CASSQNRGLRYRTDTQYF; DNA: TGTGCCAGCAGCCAGAACAGGGGATTGAGATATCGCACAGATACGCAGTATTTT